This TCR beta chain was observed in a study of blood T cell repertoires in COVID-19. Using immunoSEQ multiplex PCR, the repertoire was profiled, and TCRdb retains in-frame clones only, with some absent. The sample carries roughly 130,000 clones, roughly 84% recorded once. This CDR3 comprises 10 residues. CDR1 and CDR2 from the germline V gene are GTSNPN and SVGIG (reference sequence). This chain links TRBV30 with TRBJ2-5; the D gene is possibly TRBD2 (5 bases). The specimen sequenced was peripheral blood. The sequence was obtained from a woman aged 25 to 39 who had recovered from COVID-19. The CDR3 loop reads CAEGRETQYF. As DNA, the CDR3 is TGTGCTGAGGGAAGGGAGACCCAGTACTTC.